The present T cell receptor (beta chain) was sequenced within a study of CD4 T cells in relation to SARS-CoV-2 and coronaviruses. The unexposed donors gave CD4+ T cells in about 2010-2019, prior to COVID-19. The cells were cultured for under 13 days before CD4+ T cells were isolated. Unexposed-donor CD4+ T cells were probed with SARS-CoV-2 S/N and four cold-coronavirus spikes, cells permitting. On days 3 and 7, cultures got half fresh IL-2 medium. About this clone: Its target is unknown.

Data came from immunoSEQ multiplex PCR; TCRdb stores just in-frame clones and leaves some out. The sample consists of almost 20,000 clones, roughly four fifths of them appearing once. This receptor was obtained from a human donor in good health. The specimen sequenced was CD4+ T cells from PBMCs, cultured in vitro.

CDR3 amino acids: CASSVLTGGHTDTQYF. The CDR3 bases are TGTGCCAGTAGCGTACTGACAGGGGGACACACAGATACGCAGTATTTT. The chain has TRBV19 and TRBJ2-3; 9 nucleotides agree with TRBD1. Trimming took 6 bases from V and 2 from J; bases not matched to a gene: 9. Germline V gene lookup returns CDR1 LNHDA and CDR2 SQIVND (reference sequence). The CDR3 extends over 16 amino acids. The entire variable domain, with the rest obtained from reference TRBV19 and TRBJ2-3, is as follows: DGGITQSPKYLFRKEGQNVTLSCEQNLNHDAMYWYRQDPGQGLRLIYYSQIVNDFQKGDIAEGYSVSREKKESFPLTVTSAQKNPTAFYLCASSVLTGGHTDTQYFGPGTRLTVL.